In this sample, the clone carrying this TCR beta chain turned up a few times. Its target is unknown. This sample is drawn from a study of T cells in Graves' hyperthyroidism and ophthalmopathy. Findings and limits, study-wide: The authors' 13 V-J model separated ophthalmopathy from stable hyperthyroidism.

The investigators amplified TCR beta CDR3 regions from RNA transcripts. The study used the HTBI primer set for a first-round RT-PCR of the TCR CDR3. TCRdb itself ran the multiplex PCR reads through MiXCR, one entry per CDR3 protein. Altogether hundreds of thousands of distinct CDR3 sequences are present, 35% to 45% being singletons, with the ten largest covering more than 7%. With V trimmed by 6 bases and J by 2 bases, 4 bases remained unmatched. Germline loops: CDR1 SGDLS, CDR2 YYNGEE. This CDR3 has 15 amino acids. Diagnostic decisions used clinical symptoms, serum thyroxine and TRAb, thyroid ultrasound and orbital computed tomography.

The source is a young man with Graves' hyperthyroidism. The V call is TRBV9, the J call TRBJ2-2; 10 bases map to TRBD1. The sample consisted of blood. The CDR3 coding sequence is TGTGCCAGCAACCGGGACAGGGGCAACACCGGGGAGCTGTTTTTT. Translating it yields CASNRDRGNTGELFF.